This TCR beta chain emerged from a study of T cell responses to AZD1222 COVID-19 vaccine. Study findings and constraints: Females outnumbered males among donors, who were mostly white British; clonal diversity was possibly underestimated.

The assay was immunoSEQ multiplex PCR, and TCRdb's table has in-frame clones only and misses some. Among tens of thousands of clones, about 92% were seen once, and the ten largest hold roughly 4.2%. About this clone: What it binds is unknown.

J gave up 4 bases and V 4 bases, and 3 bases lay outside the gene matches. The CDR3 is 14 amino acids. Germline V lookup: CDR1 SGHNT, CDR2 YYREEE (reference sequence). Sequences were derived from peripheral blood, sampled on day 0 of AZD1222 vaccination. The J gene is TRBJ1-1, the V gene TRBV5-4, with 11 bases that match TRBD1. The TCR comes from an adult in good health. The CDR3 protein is CASSGGQGATEAFF. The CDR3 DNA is TGTGCCAGCAGCGGCGGACAGGGGGCCACTGAAGCTTTCTTT.